The rows below give T cell receptor beta chains drawn from one sample of a study of T cell repertoires in cytomegalovirus infection. TCRdb reprocessed the reads with MiXCR, giving one entry per CDR3 protein. The repertoire consists of about 530,000 distinct CDR3 sequences, with about a quarter occurring once and the leading ten covering 13%. The sample consisted of PBMCs. The receptors stem from a human donor in good health (CMV status not recorded). Some clones in this sample may be carry-over from other donors' samples. Each CDR3 is given without its conserved first and last residue.

v_call: TRBV12-3/TRBV12-4; j_call: TRBJ2-1; cdr3_aa: ASSRGRQYGEQF
v_call: TRBV30; j_call: TRBJ2-5; cdr3_aa: AWSKEGETQY
v_call: TRBV7-2; j_call: TRBJ2-3; cdr3_aa: ASSLTSGAGTDTQY
v_call: TRBV19; j_call: TRBJ2-3; cdr3_aa: ASGTSGSWTDTQY
v_call: TRBV20-1; j_call: TRBJ1-5; cdr3_aa: SGPGNQPQH
v_call: TRBV28; j_call: TRBJ1-1; cdr3_aa: ASSLPTGESFLAF
v_call: TRBV6-2/TRBV6-3; j_call: TRBJ1-5; cdr3_aa: ASSKRHWTENQPQH
v_call: TRBV7-6; j_call: TRBJ2-1; cdr3_aa: ASSLQGFSYNEQF
v_call: TRBV19; j_call: TRBJ2-1; cdr3_aa: ASSIVELAEGRNEQF
v_call: TRBV7-3; j_call: TRBJ2-1; cdr3_aa: ASSPIGLAGGGSYNEQF
v_call: TRBV6-5; j_call: TRBJ2-4; cdr3_aa: ASSSLFGDGVAKNIQY
v_call: TRBV2; j_call: TRBJ2-7; cdr3_aa: ASSDRGRFYEQY
v_call: TRBV29-1; j_call: TRBJ1-1; cdr3_aa: SVEGQRLNTEAF
v_call: TRBV7-2; j_call: TRBJ2-3; cdr3_aa: ASSLAGGRTDTQY
v_call: TRBV7-2; j_call: TRBJ1-1; cdr3_aa: ASSYRTANTEAF
v_call: TRBV6-6; j_call: TRBJ2-5; cdr3_aa: ASRKTGGAETQY
v_call: TRBV29-1; j_call: TRBJ1-1; cdr3_aa: SVYQGFVGEAF
v_call: TRBV7-9; j_call: TRBJ2-5; cdr3_aa: ASSAPSRVRGETQY